The present T cell receptor beta chain was sequenced within a study of human T cells and chemical hapten exposure (dated by TCRdb to the early 2020s). For the study in its entirety: For sensitization, 2% DPC in acetone was applied to a 2 cm by 2 cm area of upper inner arm skin. Throughout the roughly 24-week study period, patients were also given weekly therapeutic DPC doses on the scalp. Patch testing on the upper back used Finn chambers containing 0.01% DPC, with scoring done after 6 days according to International Contact Dermatitis Research Group standards. Most of the patients in the cohort were female, and the cohort covered alopecia areata with under or over 50% scalp involvement, alopecia totalis and alopecia universalis. Libraries were pooled for sequencing, and per-sample TCR yields varied mainly because of small differences in library volumes within the pool. In alopecia patients, the study followed how the peripheral blood TCR repertoire changed in vivo over primary and secondary sensitization to diphenylcyclopropenone (DPC), a hapten. Patient blood was sampled pre-sensitization (week 0) and at 2, 6 and about 24 weeks after DPC sensitization. Nearly 30 alopecia patients provided blood for TCR sequencing at one to four time points (pre-sensitization, 2, 6 and 24 weeks). What the work shows at the level of the full study, not this receptor alone: Alopecia, a presumed autoimmune disease, was present in all patients, so the immune response of the patients might differ from that of healthy individuals. Significantly more large CDR3 similarity clusters were formed by expanded TCRs than by pre-sensitization or healthy control sets, consistent with antigen-driven responses. DPC sensitization did not change the number of TCRs with a frequency above 1 in 1000, and there was no evidence of changes in global repertoire structure. After repeated subsampling, changes were observed in the strength of the expansion versus patch-test correlation and in the threshold at which the correlation became significant. Patch test score was positively correlated with the number of PT1 expanded TCRs, with significance at thresholds 8, 16 and 32 but not at 4.

Inclusive of the bounding cysteine and phenylalanine, the CDR3 is 15 residues long. The sequence is cut down to CDR3 DNA, 45 bases in frame from base 1. The germline V gene sets CDR1 to SGHVS and CDR2 to FQNEAQ. The label giving this sample's time point can be read as: patch test 2, 6 weeks after DPC sensitization. Explained via the paper, the treatment or condition label denotes: therapeutic diphenylcyclopropenone sensitization with weekly scalp DPC. At every patch-test visit, the blood draw took place before the patch test was put on. To be eligible, patients had to be aged 18 to 70, diagnosed with alopecia and judged suitable for DPC therapy, while pregnant patients were excluded. Total RNA was isolated from unfractionated whole blood collected in Tempus Blood RNA tubes. Library creation used RACE. The instrument given in TCRdb is NextSeq 500. Library preparation attached unique molecular identifiers to individual cDNA molecules for quantitative, reproducible TCR counting. From each blood RNA sample, both TCR alpha and TCR beta chains were sequenced. The authors' pipeline ran thus. Samples had a median of 95,638 TCRs, with a range from roughly 23,224 to 700,000. The Decombinator software suite was used to annotate V, J and CDR3 in the TCR reads. To make PS versus PT1 abundance plots, every sample was subsampled to the same number of TCRs (28,000). TCRs were defined as expanded if absent before sensitization and observed at least eight times at the 2-week time point. TCRdb reprocessing: public reads trimmed at Q25 with fastp, clones called with MiXCR, in-frame beta chains kept. Rows are unified per CDR3 protein, each entry keeping the most common DNA and genes. The V and J calls were determined by TCRdb, not by the authors. The sample table shows roughly 380,000 distinct CDR3 sequences, and 6% to 7% are seen once. The top ten hold roughly 5.4% of the sample.

This clonotype was observed a handful of times. The antigen it recognizes is unknown. An end of the junction differs from the germline gene, which may be a read error. Rearrangement joined TRBV7-8 to TRBJ1-5; TRBD1 could be the D gene, as 5 bases match. This receptor was obtained from a woman younger than 30 with alopecia areata. Some clones in this sample may be carry-over from other donors' samples. Specimen: whole blood, collected in connection with sensitization to the hapten diphenylcyclopropenone (DPC). The CDR3 amino acid sequence is: CASSLAGLRNQPQHF. The nucleotide sequence reads as follows: TGTGCCAGCAGCCTAGCAGGGTTACGGAATCAGCCCCAGCATTTT.